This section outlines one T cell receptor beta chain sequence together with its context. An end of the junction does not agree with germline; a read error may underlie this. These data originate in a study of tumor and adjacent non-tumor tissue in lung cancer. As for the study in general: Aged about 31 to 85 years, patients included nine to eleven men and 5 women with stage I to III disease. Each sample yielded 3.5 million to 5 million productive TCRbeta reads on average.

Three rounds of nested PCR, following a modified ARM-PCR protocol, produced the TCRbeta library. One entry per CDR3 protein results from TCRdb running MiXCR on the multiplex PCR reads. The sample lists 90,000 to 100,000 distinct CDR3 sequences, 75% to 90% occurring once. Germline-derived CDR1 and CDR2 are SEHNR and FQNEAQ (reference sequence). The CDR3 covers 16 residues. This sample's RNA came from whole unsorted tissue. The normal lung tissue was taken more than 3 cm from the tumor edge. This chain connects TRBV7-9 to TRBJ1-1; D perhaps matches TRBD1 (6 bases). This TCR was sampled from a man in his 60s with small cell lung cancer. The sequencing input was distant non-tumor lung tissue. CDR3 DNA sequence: TGTGCCAGCAGCTTAGGGAAGGGACATGGGATCACTGATGCTTTCTTT. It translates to CASSLGKGHGITDAFF.